This T cell receptor beta chain was profiled in a study of blood T cells in healthy people across ages. Trimming cost V 10 bases and J 4 bases; bases outside gene matches: 7. Germline assignment: CDR1 MNHEY and CDR2 SMNVEV (reference sequence). This CDR3 has 14 residues. Primers used in a second PCR of about 6 to 11 cycles were a sample-barcoded 5' primer and a J-beta primer mix. TCRdb analysed the 5' RACE reads with MiXCR anew, one entry per CDR3 protein. The sample holds about 1,000,000 distinct CDR3 sequences, under 45% seen once. This sequence joins TRBV27 and TRBJ2-1; 10 bases fit TRBD2. This receptor was obtained from an older woman in good health. Sequencing was performed on blood. The CDR3 bases are TGTGCCACATGGACTAGCGGCGCTTACAATGAGCAGTTCTTC. This translates into CATWTSGAYNEQFF.